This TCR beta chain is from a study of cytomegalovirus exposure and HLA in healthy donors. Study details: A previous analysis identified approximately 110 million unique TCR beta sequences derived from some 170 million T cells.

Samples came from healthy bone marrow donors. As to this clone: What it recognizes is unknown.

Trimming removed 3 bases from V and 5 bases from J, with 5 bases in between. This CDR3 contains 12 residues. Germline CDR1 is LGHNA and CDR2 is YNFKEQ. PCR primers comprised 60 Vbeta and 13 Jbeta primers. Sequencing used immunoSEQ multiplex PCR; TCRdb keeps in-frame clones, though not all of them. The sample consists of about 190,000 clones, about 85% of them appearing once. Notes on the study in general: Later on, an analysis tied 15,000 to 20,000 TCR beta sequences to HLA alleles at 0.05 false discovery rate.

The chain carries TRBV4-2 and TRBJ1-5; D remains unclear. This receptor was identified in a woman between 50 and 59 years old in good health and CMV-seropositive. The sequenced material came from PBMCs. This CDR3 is CASSHSDQPQHF. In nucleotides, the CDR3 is TGTGCCAGCAGCCACAGCGATCAGCCCCAGCATTTT.